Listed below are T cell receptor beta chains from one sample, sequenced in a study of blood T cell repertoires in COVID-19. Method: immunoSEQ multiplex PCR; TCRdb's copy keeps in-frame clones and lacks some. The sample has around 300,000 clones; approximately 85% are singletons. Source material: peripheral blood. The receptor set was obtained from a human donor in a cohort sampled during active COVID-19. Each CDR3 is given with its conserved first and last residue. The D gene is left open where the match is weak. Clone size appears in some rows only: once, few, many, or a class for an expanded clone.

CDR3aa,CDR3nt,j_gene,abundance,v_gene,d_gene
CASTLGETQYF,TGTGCCAGCACCCTAGGAGAGACCCAGTACTTC,TRBJ2-5,NA,TRBV12-3/TRBV12-4,NA
CASRRDLGTEAFF,TGCGCCAGCCGTCGGGACTTGGGCACTGAAGCTTTCTTT,TRBJ1-1,NA,TRBV10-1,NA
CASSPPEAETQYF,TGTGCCAGCAGTCCCCCCGAAGCGGAGACCCAGTACTTC,TRBJ2-5,NA,TRBV12-3/TRBV12-4,NA
CASSLGRGGGPLREQFF,TGTGCCAGCAGCTTAGGACGGGGCGGGGGGCCACTGAGAGAGCAGTTCTTC,TRBJ2-1,NA,TRBV7-2,TRBD2
CASSLDRRSYEQYF,TGTGCCAGCAGCTTAGACAGGCGCTCCTACGAGCAGTACTTC,TRBJ2-7,NA,TRBV11-1,NA
CATSRVERGVTDTQYF,TGTGCCACCAGCAGAGTCGAGCGGGGGGTCACAGATACGCAGTATTTT,TRBJ2-3,once,TRBV15,TRBD2
CASTTLGAEAFF,TGTGCCAGCACTACACTCGGAGCTGAAGCTTTCTTT,TRBJ1-1,NA,TRBV6-5,NA
CASSRGGNQPQHF,TGTGCCAGCAGCCGAGGAGGGAATCAGCCCCAGCATTTT,TRBJ1-5,NA,TRBV6-6,NA
CASRQAGGVNNSPLHF,TGTGCCAGCAGGCAAGCAGGGGGAGTAAATAATTCACCCCTCCACTTT,TRBJ1-6,NA,TRBV2,TRBD1
CASSEAARGSPLHF,TGTGCCAGCAGTGAAGCGGCCAGGGGTTCACCCCTCCACTTT,TRBJ1-6,NA,TRBV6-1,NA
CSATGGQGAHEQYF,TGCAGCGCCACGGGTGGACAGGGAGCCCACGAGCAGTACTTC,TRBJ2-7,NA,TRBV29-1,TRBD1
CASSRDRGTNYGYTF,TGTGCCAGCAGCCGCGACAGGGGTACCAACTATGGCTACACCTTC,TRBJ1-2,NA,TRBV6-5,TRBD1
CASSLRQSYEQYF,TGTGCCAGCAGCTTACGACAGTCCTACGAGCAGTACTTC,TRBJ2-7,NA,TRBV5-6,NA
CASSFSGGAEDTQYF,TGTGCCAGCAGTTTTAGCGGGGGGGCCGAAGATACGCAGTATTTT,TRBJ2-3,once,TRBV6-5,TRBD2
CASSQRRGTEAFF,TGTGCCAGCAGCCAACGGAGGGGAACTGAAGCTTTCTTT,TRBJ1-1,NA,TRBV3-1/TRBV3-2,NA
CASSWGTGGEKLFF,TGCGCCAGCAGCTGGGGGACAGGGGGTGAAAAACTGTTTTTT,TRBJ1-4,NA,TRBV5-1,TRBD1
CASSLGTGINQPQHF,TGTGCCAGCAGCTTGGGGACAGGGATTAATCAGCCCCAGCATTTT,TRBJ1-5,NA,TRBV7-9,TRBD1
CASSLRLAGGSYNEQFF,TGCGCCAGCAGCTTAAGACTAGCGGGGGGCTCCTACAATGAGCAGTTCTTC,TRBJ2-1,NA,TRBV5-1,TRBD2
CASSTDWYNEQFF,TGCGCCAGCAGCACCGACTGGTACAATGAGCAGTTCTTC,TRBJ2-1,NA,TRBV5-1,NA
CAWMAGANEAFF,TGTGCCTGGATGGCAGGGGCTAATGAAGCTTTCTTT,TRBJ1-1,NA,TRBV30,NA
CSVRQGDQPQHF,TGCAGCGTGAGACAGGGTGATCAGCCCCAGCATTTT,TRBJ1-5,NA,TRBV29-1,TRBD1
CAHRGTGRSGYTF,TGTGCCCACCGGGGGACAGGGAGGAGTGGCTACACCTTC,TRBJ1-2,NA,TRBV12-3/TRBV12-4,TRBD1
CASSSALWYNSPLHF,TGTGCCAGCAGCTCCGCGTTATGGTATAATTCACCCCTCCACTTT,TRBJ1-6,NA,TRBV7-8,NA
CASSLYGRTYEQYF,TGTGCCAGCAGTTTATATGGCCGAACCTACGAGCAGTACTTC,TRBJ2-7,few,TRBV27,NA
CASSLAQGHRVFDEQFF,TGCGCCAGCAGCTTGGCCCAAGGACATCGCGTATTCGATGAGCAGTTCTTC,TRBJ2-1,NA,TRBV5-1,NA
CASTLSDSNQPQHF,TGTGCCAGCACTCTCTCAGATAGCAATCAGCCCCAGCATTTT,TRBJ1-5,once,TRBV6-5,NA
CSVEIPRGEQFF,TGCAGCGTTGAAATCCCAAGGGGTGAGCAGTTCTTC,TRBJ2-1,NA,TRBV29-1,NA
CAISETATGGYTF,TGTGCCATCAGCGAGACGGCGACTGGTGGCTACACCTTC,TRBJ1-2,NA,TRBV10-3,NA
CASSGQGTDTEAFF,TGTGCCAGCAGTGGACAGGGGACGGACACTGAAGCTTTCTTT,TRBJ1-1,NA,TRBV2,TRBD1
CATRTGMNTEAFF,TGTGCCACTAGGACAGGCATGAACACTGAAGCTTTCTTT,TRBJ1-1,NA,TRBV19,TRBD1
CASSKQAGGDQPQHF,TGTGCCAGCAGCAAACAGGCCGGGGGGGATCAGCCCCAGCATTTT,TRBJ1-5,NA,TRBV2,NA
CASSNRWGYTF,TGTGCCAGCAGCAATAGATGGGGCTACACCTTC,TRBJ1-2,NA,TRBV12-3/TRBV12-4,NA
CASSLQRGWDEKLFF,TGTGCCAGCAGCCTTCAGAGGGGGTGGGATGAAAAACTGTTTTTT,TRBJ1-4,NA,TRBV7-2,NA
CAWAQGGNTDTQYF,TGTGCCTGGGCCCAGGGGGGAAACACAGATACGCAGTATTTT,TRBJ2-3,NA,TRBV30,NA
CATSDPGQGVYNEQFF,TGTGCCACCAGTGATCCCGGACAGGGGGTCTACAATGAGCAGTTCTTC,TRBJ2-1,once,TRBV24-1,TRBD1
CASSSPTGGTYGYTF,TGTGCCAGTAGTTCGCCGACAGGGGGGACGTATGGCTACACCTTC,TRBJ1-2,NA,TRBV19,TRBD1
CASSYAHSGNTIYF,TGTGCCAGCAGTTACGCACACTCTGGAAACACCATATATTTT,TRBJ1-3,NA,TRBV6-5,NA
CASSGWASGGNEQYF,TGTGCCAGCAGCGGGTGGGCTAGCGGGGGTAACGAGCAGTACTTC,TRBJ2-7,NA,TRBV27,TRBD2
CASSARDGYTF,TGTGCCAGTAGTGCCAGGGATGGCTACACCTTC,TRBJ1-2,NA,TRBV19,NA
CASSLVDLGHEQYF,TGTGCCAGCAGCTTAGTCGATCTGGGCCACGAGCAGTACTTC,TRBJ2-7,NA,TRBV7-9,NA
CATSDSILAGGTDTQYF,TGTGCCACCAGTGATTCGATACTAGCGGGGGGCACAGATACGCAGTATTTT,TRBJ2-3,NA,TRBV24-1,TRBD2
CASNRLTGNYGYTF,TGTGCCAGCAACCGCCTGACAGGGAACTATGGCTACACCTTC,TRBJ1-2,NA,TRBV28,TRBD1
CATSRRMGREGYTF,TGTGCCACCAGCCGAAGAATGGGGAGGGAAGGCTACACCTTC,TRBJ1-2,NA,TRBV15,NA
CASSLARGPTEAFF,TGTGCCAGCAGCTTAGCCAGGGGGCCTACTGAAGCTTTCTTT,TRBJ1-1,NA,TRBV7-2,TRBD1
CATSPSTDTQYF,TGTGCCACCAGTCCGAGCACAGATACGCAGTATTTT,TRBJ2-3,NA,TRBV24-1,NA
CASSPRTSGEQYF,TGTGCCAGCTCACCAAGGACTAGCGGCGAGCAGTACTTC,TRBJ2-7,NA,TRBV18,TRBD2
CASSDNPTENIQYF,TGTGCCAGCAGTGATAACCCGACAGAAAACATTCAGTACTTC,TRBJ2-4,NA,TRBV2,NA
CASKMGQGNEQYF,TGTGCCAGCAAGATGGGACAGGGAAACGAGCAGTACTTC,TRBJ2-7,NA,TRBV6-5,TRBD1
CASSLGGGDTEAFF,TGCGCCAGCAGCTTGGGAGGCGGCGACACTGAAGCTTTCTTT,TRBJ1-1,NA,TRBV5-1,NA
CSVVVQGQINTEAFF,TGCAGCGTTGTGGTGCAGGGACAGATAAACACTGAAGCTTTCTTT,TRBJ1-1,NA,TRBV29-1,TRBD1